Described below is a single T cell receptor beta chain sequence and its context. The CDR3 consists of 16 residues. Germline CDR1 reads MNHEY; CDR2 reads SMNVEV (reference sequence). The V gene end was trimmed by 4 bases and the J gene end by 3 bases; junction bases not matched to a gene: 7. Some clones are missing from TCRdb's copy, which holds only in-frame ones; the method was immunoSEQ multiplex PCR. Found here are about 130,000 clones, around 90% of them singletons; the top ten hold about 1.4%. This sample stems from a study of T cell responses to AZD1222 COVID-19 vaccine. The receptor was derived from an adult in good health. Sequencing used peripheral blood, obtained on day 0 of AZD1222 vaccination. J is TRBJ2-1 and V is TRBV27; 9 nucleotides match TRBD2. Here the CDR3 DNA reads TGTGCCAGCAGTTCCGACGGACTAGCGTTCTACAATGAGCAGTTCTTC. This codes for CASSSDGLAFYNEQFF.